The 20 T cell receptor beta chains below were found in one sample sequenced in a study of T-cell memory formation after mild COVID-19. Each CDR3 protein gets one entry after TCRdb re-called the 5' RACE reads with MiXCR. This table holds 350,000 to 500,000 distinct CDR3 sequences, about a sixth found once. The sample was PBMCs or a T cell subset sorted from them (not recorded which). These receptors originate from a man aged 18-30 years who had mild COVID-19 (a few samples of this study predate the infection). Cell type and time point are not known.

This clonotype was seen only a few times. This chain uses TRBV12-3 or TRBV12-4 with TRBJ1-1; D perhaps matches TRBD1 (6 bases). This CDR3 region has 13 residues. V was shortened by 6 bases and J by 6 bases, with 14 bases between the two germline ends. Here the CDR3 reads CASRYRDAAEAFF. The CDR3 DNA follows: TGTGCCAGCAGGTACAGGGACGCCGCTGAAGCTTTCTTT.

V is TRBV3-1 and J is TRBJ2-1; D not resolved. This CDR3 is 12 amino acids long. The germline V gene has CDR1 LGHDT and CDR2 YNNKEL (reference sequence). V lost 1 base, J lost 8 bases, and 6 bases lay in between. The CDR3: CASSQVIHEQFF. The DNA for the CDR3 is TGTGCCAGCAGCCAAGTTATCCATGAGCAGTTCTTC.

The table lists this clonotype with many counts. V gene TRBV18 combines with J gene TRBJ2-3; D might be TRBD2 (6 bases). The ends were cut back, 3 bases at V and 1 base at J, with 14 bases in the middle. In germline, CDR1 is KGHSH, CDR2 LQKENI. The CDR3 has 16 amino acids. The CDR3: CASSPLGGGGTDTQYF. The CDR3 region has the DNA TGTGCCAGCTCACCCCTGGGAGGTGGCGGCACAGATACGCAGTATTTT.

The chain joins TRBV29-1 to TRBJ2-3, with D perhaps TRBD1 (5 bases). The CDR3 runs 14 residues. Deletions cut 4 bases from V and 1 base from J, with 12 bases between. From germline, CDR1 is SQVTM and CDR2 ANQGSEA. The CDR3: CSVAEIGGTDTQYF. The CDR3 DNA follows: TGCAGCGTTGCGGAGATAGGGGGCACAGATACGCAGTATTTT.

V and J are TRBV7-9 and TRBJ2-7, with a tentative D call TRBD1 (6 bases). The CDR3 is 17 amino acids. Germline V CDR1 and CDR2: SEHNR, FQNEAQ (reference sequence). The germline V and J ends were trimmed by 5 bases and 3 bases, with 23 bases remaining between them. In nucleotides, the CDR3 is TGTGCCAGCAGCCCAAGTAAAACCTGGACAGAGTACTACGAGCAGTACTTC. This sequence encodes CASSPSKTWTEYYEQYF.

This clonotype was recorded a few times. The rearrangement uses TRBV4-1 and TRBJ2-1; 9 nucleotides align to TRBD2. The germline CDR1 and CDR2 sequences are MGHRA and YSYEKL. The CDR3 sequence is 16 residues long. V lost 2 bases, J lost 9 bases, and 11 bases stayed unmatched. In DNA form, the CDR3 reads TGCGCCAGCAGCCAAATACCGAGCGGGGGGTTCTCTGAGCAGTTCTTC. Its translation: CASSQIPSGGFSEQFF.

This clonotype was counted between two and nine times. The CDR3 sequence: CASGLSLDEQFF. CDR3 nucleotide sequence: TGTGCTAGTGGTCTAAGTCTCGATGAGCAGTTCTTC. The V gene is TRBV12-5, the J gene TRBJ2-1; no clear D. The V and J ends lost 5 bases and 8 bases respectively, with 10 bases between them. Germline CDR1 is LGHNT and CDR2 is FRNRAP. There are 12 residues in the CDR3.

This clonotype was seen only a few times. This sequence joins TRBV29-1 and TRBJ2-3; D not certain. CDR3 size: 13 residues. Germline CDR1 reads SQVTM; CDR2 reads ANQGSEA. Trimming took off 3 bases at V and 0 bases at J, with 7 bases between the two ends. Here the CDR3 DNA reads TGCAGCGTTGACAGGACCAGCACAGATACGCAGTATTTT. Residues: CSVDRTSTDTQYF.

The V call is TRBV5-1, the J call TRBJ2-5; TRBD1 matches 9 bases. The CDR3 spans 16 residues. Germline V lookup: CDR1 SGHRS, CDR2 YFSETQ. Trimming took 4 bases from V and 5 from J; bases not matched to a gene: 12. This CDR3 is CASSRDLQGARETQYF. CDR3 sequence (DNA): TGCGCCAGCAGCCGAGATCTACAGGGGGCGCGTGAGACCCAGTACTTC.

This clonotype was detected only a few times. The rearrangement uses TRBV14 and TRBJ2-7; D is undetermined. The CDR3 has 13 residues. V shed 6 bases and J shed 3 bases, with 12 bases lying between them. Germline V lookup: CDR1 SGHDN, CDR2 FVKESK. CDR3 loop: CASRTRLLYEQYV. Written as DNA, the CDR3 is TGTGCCAGCAGGACCCGACTCCTCTACGAGCAGTACGTC.

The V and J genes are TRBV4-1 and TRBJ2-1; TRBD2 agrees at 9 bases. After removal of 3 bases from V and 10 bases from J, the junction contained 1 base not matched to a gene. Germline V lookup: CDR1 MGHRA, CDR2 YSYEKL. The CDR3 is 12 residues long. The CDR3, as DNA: TGCGCCAGCAGCCACACTAGCGGGGAGCAGTTCTTC. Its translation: CASSHTSGEQFF.

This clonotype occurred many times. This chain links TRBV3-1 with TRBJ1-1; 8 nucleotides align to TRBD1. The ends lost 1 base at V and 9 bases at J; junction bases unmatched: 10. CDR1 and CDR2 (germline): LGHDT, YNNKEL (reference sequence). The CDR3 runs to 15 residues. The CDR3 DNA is TGTGCCAGCAGCCAAGTACCCACAGGGGGGAGTAAAGCTTTCTTT. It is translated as CASSQVPTGGSKAFF.

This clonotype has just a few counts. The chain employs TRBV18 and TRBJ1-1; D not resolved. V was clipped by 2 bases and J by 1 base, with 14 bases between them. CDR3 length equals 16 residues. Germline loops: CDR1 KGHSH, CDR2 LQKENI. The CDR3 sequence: CASSPWGSAENTEAFF. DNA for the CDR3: TGTGCCAGCTCACCATGGGGTTCTGCGGAGAACACTGAAGCTTTCTTT.

This chain's CDR3 is CASSKVRRDGEPQHF. In DNA, the CDR3 is TGTGCCAGCAGCAAAGTCAGGAGGGACGGGGAGCCCCAGCATTTT. The chain couples TRBV21-1 to TRBJ1-5; the table calls TRBD1, which could not be checked here. TRBV21-1 is reported as a pseudogene. This CDR3 spans 15 amino acids.

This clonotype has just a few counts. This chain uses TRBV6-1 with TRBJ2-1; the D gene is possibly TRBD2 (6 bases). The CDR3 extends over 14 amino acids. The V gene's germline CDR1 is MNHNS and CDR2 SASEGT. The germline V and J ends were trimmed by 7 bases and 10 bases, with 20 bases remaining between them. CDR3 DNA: TGTGCCAGCAATATTCCGGGACTCGCAGGGGAGCAGTTCTTC. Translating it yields CASNIPGLAGEQFF.

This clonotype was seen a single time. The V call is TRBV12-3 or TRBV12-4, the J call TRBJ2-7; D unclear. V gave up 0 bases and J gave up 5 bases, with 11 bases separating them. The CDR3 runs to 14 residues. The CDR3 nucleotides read TGTGCCAGCAGTTTAGCGGGGTCGGTCGACGAGCAGTACTTC. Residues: CASSLAGSVDEQYF.

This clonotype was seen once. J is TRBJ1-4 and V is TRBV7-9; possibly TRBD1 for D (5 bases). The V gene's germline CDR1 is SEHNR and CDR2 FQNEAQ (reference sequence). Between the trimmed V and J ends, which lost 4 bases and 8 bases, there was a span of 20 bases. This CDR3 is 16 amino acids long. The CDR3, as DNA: TGTGCCAGCAGCTCCGGGGTTATGGGACTCCAAGAAAAACTGTTTTTT. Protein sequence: CASSSGVMGLQEKLFF.

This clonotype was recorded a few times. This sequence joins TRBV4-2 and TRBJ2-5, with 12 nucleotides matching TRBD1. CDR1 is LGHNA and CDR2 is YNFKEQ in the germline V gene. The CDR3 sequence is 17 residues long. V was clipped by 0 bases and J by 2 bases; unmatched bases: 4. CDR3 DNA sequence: TGTGCCAGCAGCCAAGATGGGGACAGGGGGCATCAAGAGACCCAGTACTTC. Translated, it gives CASSQDGDRGHQETQYF.

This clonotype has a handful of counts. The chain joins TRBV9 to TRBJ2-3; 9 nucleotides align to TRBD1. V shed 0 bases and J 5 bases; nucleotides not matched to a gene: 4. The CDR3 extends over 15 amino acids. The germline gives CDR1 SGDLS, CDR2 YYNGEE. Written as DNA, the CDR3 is TGTGCCAGCAGCGTAGACAGGGGGCTTGGAGATACGCAGTATTTT. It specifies CASSVDRGLGDTQYF.

The CDR3: CASSSTSSGSEYF. The CDR3, as DNA: TGTGCCAGCAGCTCCACGTCGAGCGGTTCCGAGTACTTC. The chain employs TRBV7-9 and TRBJ2-7; tentative D call: TRBD2 (5 bases). Trimming cost V 4 bases and J 11 bases, with 18 bases left between them. This CDR3 has 13 amino acids. The germline V gene has CDR1 SEHNR and CDR2 FQNEAQ (reference sequence). Looking up the rest from reference TRBV7-9 and TRBJ2-7 gives the full variable domain: DTGVSQNPRHKITKRGQNVTFRCDPISEHNRLYWYRQTLGQGPEFLTYFQNEAQLEKSRLLSDRFSAERPKGSFSTLEIQRTEQGDSAMYLCASSSTSSGSEYFGPGTRLTVT.